A single sample is the source of the 5 T cell receptor beta chains below, sequenced in a study of blood T cell repertoires in COVID-19. Sequencing used immunoSEQ multiplex PCR; TCRdb keeps in-frame clones, though not all of them. This sample has about 140,000 clones; about 80% occur once, and the top ten carry more than 3.5%. Source material: peripheral blood. These receptors came from a woman in her sixties or seventies with acute or convalescent COVID-19.

V is TRBV18 and J is TRBJ1-1; perhaps TRBD1 as D (6 bases). V lost 4 bases and J lost 3, with 15 bases in between. Germline values: CDR1 KGHSH, CDR2 LQKENI. This CDR3 contains 15 residues. The CDR3 is CASSRNRVSDTEAFF. The CDR3 region has the DNA TGTGCCAGCTCACGCAACAGGGTATCCGACACTGAAGCTTTCTTT.

This chain joins TRBV6-5 and TRBJ1-4; D is unresolved. The germline CDR1 and CDR2 sequences are MNHEY and SVGAGI. V lost 2 bases, J lost 5 bases, and 12 bases lay in between. This CDR3 is 15 amino acids long. CDR3 in amino acids: CASSYTAGENEKLFF. CDR3 DNA sequence: TGTGCCAGCAGTTACACCGCGGGAGAGAATGAAAAACTGTTTTTT.

The CDR3 loop reads CASSPTDSYGYTF. The CDR3 coding sequence is TGTGCCAGCAGCCCGACAGATTCCTATGGCTACACCTTC. The V and J genes are TRBV11-2 and TRBJ1-2; a possible D gene is TRBD1 (5 bases). Germline CDR1 SGHAT, CDR2 FQNNGV. The CDR3 sequence is 13 residues long. Trimming pared 5 bases from V and 4 bases from J, leaving 11 bases between. Full variable domain (missing parts from reference TRBV11-2 and TRBJ1-2): EAGVAQSPRYKIIEKRQSVAFWCNPISGHATLYWYQQILGQGPKLLIQFQNNGVVDDSQLPKDRFSAERLKGVDSTLKIQPAKLEDSAVYLCASSPTDSYGYTFGSGTRLTVV.

This rearrangement joins TRBV5-4 to TRBJ1-1; 8 bases agree with TRBD1. Per the germline V gene, CDR1 is SGHNT and CDR2 is YYREEE (reference sequence). J was trimmed by 0 bases and V by 5 bases; bases with no gene match: 12. This CDR3 is built from 17 residues. The CDR3 here is CASSTGAGGNLNTEAFF. As DNA, the CDR3 is TGTGCCAGCAGTACGGGGGCAGGGGGCAATTTGAACACTGAAGCTTTCTTT.

V usage is TRBV2 and J usage is TRBJ1-3; D is unclear. The CDR3 length is 11 residues. Germline loops: CDR1 SNHLY, CDR2 FYNNEI. Trimming pared 8 bases from V and 8 bases from J, leaving 10 bases between. For the CDR3, the DNA is TGTGCCAGCGCCGAGGTGTACACCATATATTTT. Translated, it gives CASAEVYTIYF.